This T cell receptor beta chain is drawn from a study of blood T cell repertoires in COVID-19 (dated by TCRdb to about 2020). Regarding the study in general: The collaborator samples originated in the United States, Italy and Spain and spanned the acute and convalescent phases of COVID-19. The material from the prospective study consisted of cDNA or gDNA derived from T cells, B-cell-depleted T cells, or PBMCs. Subjects who had been exposed to COVID-19, were actively infected with it, or had recovered from it provided the deeply sampled blood TCRbeta repertoires that made up the dataset. A freely available public database, intended as a resource for researchers studying the immune response to SARS-CoV-2, is where the repertoires were released. The samples were drawn from two sources: the first 160 participants of the ongoing ImmuneRACE study, and approximately 1,300 subjects contributed by 6 global collaborators. Sample metadata almost always included a de-identified subject ID, COVID-19 status, age in years and sex. Where available, HLA class I and class II types were taken from metadata supplied by the sample provider and were not determined by assay-based typing. Study-level results and caveats: The quantity of clinical and demographic metadata differed by source and by participant and was supplied without curation.

TCRbeta CDR3 regions were amplified from genomic DNA by means of the immunoSEQ Assay, a bias-controlled multiplex PCR. The published analysis was carried out like this. Within the assay, amplification of reference gene primers was used to estimate how many nucleated cells each sample contained. Sequence reads were collapsed and filtered to measure the absolute abundance of every unique TCRbeta CDR3 rearrangement. For each sample, productive Simpson clonality was calculated by taking the square root of Simpson's diversity index across productive rearrangements. What TCRdb holds here is the immuneACCESS table cut down to in-frame rearrangements. Part of the clones is not present; checked against another copy, under half of the missing clones reflect an unresolved V gene, and the others are unexplained. V, J and clone size derive from that table, while D and trimming were established from the DNA sequence. The sample table lists 150,000 to 200,000 clones, about 87% of them with a count of one. Of the sample, around 2.7% falls within the top ten clones.

Whole blood was collected in K2EDTA tubes by collaborating institutions according to the institutions' own protocols. For TCRbeta analysis, collaborators shipped samples as frozen whole blood, isolated PBMCs, or DNA extracted from either of those sample types. As for this clone: This receptor's antigen is unknown. No base qualities exist here, and no much larger clone lies one base off it.

V ends up 0 bases short and J 2 bases short, with an unmatched junction base count of 6. The CDR3 has 18 amino acids, counting the end cysteine and phenylalanine. Only the CDR3 portion is preserved as DNA: 54 bases, with reading frame beginning at the first base. The germline V gene (reference sequence) gives CDR1 as MNHEY and CDR2 as SMNVEV. The chain uses TRBV27 and TRBJ1-5, with 11 middle bases fitting TRBD1. The TCR comes from a man aged 35-49 years with active or convalescent COVID-19. Sample: peripheral blood. The nucleotides read TGTGCCAGCAGTTTATCGGGAGGACAGGGGGCAGGCAATCAGCCCCAGCATTTT. It translates as CASSLSGGQGAGNQPQHF.